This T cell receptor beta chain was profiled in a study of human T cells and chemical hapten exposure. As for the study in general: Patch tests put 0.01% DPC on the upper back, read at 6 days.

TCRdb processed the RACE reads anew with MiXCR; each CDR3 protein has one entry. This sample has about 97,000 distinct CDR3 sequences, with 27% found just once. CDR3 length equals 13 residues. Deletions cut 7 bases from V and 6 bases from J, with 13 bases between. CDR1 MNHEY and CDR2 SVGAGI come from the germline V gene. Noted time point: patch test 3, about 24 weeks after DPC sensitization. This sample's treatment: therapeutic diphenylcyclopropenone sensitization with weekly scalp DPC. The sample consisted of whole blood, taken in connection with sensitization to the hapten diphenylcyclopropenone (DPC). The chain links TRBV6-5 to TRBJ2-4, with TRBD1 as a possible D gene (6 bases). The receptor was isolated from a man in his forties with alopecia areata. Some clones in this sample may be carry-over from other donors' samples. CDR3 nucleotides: TGTGCCAGCACCTGGACAGCCGGAAACATTCAGTACTTC. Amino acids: CASTWTAGNIQYF.